Listed below are T cell receptor beta chains from one sample, sequenced in a study of beta chain features in type 1 diabetes. Assay: immunoSEQ multiplex PCR; the TCRdb copy retains only in-frame clones and omits some. The sample consists of 200,000 to 300,000 clones, approximately 10% of them appearing once. What was sequenced was naive CD4+ T cells from blood. Every receptor here comes from a man aged 25 to 40 with type 1 diabetes. Both conserved end residues are part of each CDR3. A D gene is named only where the DNA matches it firmly. A clone size is listed for some rows: how often the clone was seen (once, few, many), or a class if it is expanded.

NA | TRBJ2-7 | TRBV5-1 | few | CASRLSPVTYEQYF | TGCGCCAGCAGATTGTCCCCAGTCACCTACGAGCAGTACTTC
TRBD1 | TRBJ2-7 | TRBV11-2 | few | CASSLVGQGSEQYF | TGTGCCAGCAGCTTAGTGGGACAGGGTAGCGAGCAGTACTTC
NA | TRBJ2-2 | TRBV5-1 | NA | CASSQGTGELFF | TGCGCCAGCAGCCAGGGGACCGGGGAGCTGTTTTTT
TRBD1 | TRBJ1-2 | TRBV2 | NA | CASSGPSGTGADLWTF | TGTGCCAGCAGCGGCCCCTCGGGGACAGGGGCGGATTTGTGGACCTTC
TRBD1 | TRBJ1-2 | TRBV19 | few | CASSILPGQGARGYTF | TGTGCCAGTAGTATACTACCGGGACAGGGGGCGCGAGGCTACACCTTC
TRBD2 | TRBJ2-1 | TRBV4-3 | few | CASSRLAGGSYNEQFF | TGCGCCAGCAGCCGGCTAGCGGGGGGCTCCTACAATGAGCAGTTCTTC
TRBD1 | TRBJ1-5 | TRBV2 | NA | CASRATGGAGGNQPQHF | TGTGCCAGCAGAGCAACAGGGGGCGCGGGGGGCAATCAGCCCCAGCATTTT
NA | TRBJ1-1 | TRBV2 | NA | CASREGLDTEAFF | TGTGCCAGCAGAGAGGGCCTCGACACTGAAGCTTTCTTT
TRBD2 | TRBJ2-1 | TRBV14 | few | CASSQVAGSHNEQFF | TGTGCCAGCAGCCAAGTAGCGGGGAGCCACAATGAGCAGTTCTTC
NA | TRBJ2-3 | TRBV6-5 | NA | CASSYSDFLTDTQYF | TGTGCCAGCAGTTACTCCGACTTCCTCACAGATACGCAGTATTTT
NA | TRBJ1-5 | TRBV2 | NA | CASSESSGAGPQHF | TGTGCCAGCAGTGAAAGTTCAGGGGCCGGGCCCCAGCATTTT
TRBD1 | TRBJ1-2 | TRBV29-1 | NA | CSGDRINYGYTF | TGCAGCGGGGACAGGATCAACTATGGCTACACCTTC
NA | TRBJ1-2 | TRBV29-1 | NA | CSVEDPGIGYGYTF | TGCAGCGTTGAAGACCCAGGAATCGGATATGGCTACACCTTC
NA | TRBJ1-1 | TRBV2 | NA | CASSSSRVAGRAFF | NA
NA | TRBJ2-3 | TRBV5-4 | few | CASSLGGSTDTQYF | TGTGCCAGCAGCTTGGGCGGGAGCACAGATACGCAGTATTTT
NA | TRBJ1-1 | TRBV6-6 | NA | CASRLTQNTEAFF | TGTGCCAGCAGGTTGACACAGAACACTGAAGCTTTCTTT
TRBD2 | TRBJ2-5 | TRBV7-6 | NA | CASSPGLAETQYF | TGTGCCAGCAGCCCGGGACTAGCGGAGACCCAGTACTTC
NA | TRBJ1-1 | TRBV5-4 | NA | CASSLAETEAFF | TGTGCCAGCAGCCTCGCGGAGACTGAAGCTTTCTTT
TRBD2 | TRBJ2-1 | TRBV15 | NA | CATSRVGTSTTYNEQFF | TGTGCCACCAGCAGAGTGGGGACTAGCACTACCTACAATGAGCAGTTCTTC
NA | TRBJ1-1 | TRBV7-9 | NA | CASSFGGSSTEAFF | TGTGCCAGCAGCTTCGGGGGGTCGAGCACTGAAGCTTTCTTT
TRBD1 | TRBJ1-2 | TRBV4-1 | NA | CASSFYTGGGYTF | TGCGCCAGCAGCTTCTACACAGGGGGGGGCTACACCTTC
NA | TRBJ2-7 | TRBV18 | NA | CASSPGGVGDKEYF | TGTGCCAGCTCACCGGGCGGGGTCGGGGATAAGGAGTACTTC
TRBD1 | TRBJ2-3 | TRBV18 | NA | CASSKPTGQADTQYF | TGTGCCAGCTCAAAGCCGACAGGGCAGGCAGATACGCAGTATTTT
NA | TRBJ1-5 | TRBV18 | NA | CASSASGSSNQPQHF | TGTGCCAGCTCCGCGAGCGGGAGCAGCAATCAGCCCCAGCATTTT
NA | TRBJ2-7 | TRBV28 | NA | CASRANRAPGGEQYF | TGTGCCAGCAGAGCGAACAGGGCCCCCGGGGGGGAGCAGTACTTC
TRBD1 | TRBJ2-5 | TRBV27 | NA | CASSLYRGFGTQYF | TGTGCCAGCAGTCTATACAGGGGGTTCGGGACCCAGTACTTC
NA | TRBJ2-7 | TRBV2 | NA | CASSEYLEQYF | TGTGCCAGCAGTGAATATCTCGAGCAGTACTTC
NA | TRBJ1-1 | TRBV2 | few | CASSGGPLSPEAFF | TGTGCCAGCAGTGGAGGTCCATTGAGTCCTGAAGCTTTCTTT
NA | TRBJ1-2 | TRBV6-5 | few | CASSLDRNYGYTF | TGTGCCAGCAGTTTGGACAGAAACTATGGCTACACCTTC
TRBD1 | TRBJ1-6 | TRBV7-2 | few | CASTLISGTGNSPLHF | TGTGCCAGCACCCTGATATCCGGGACAGGAAATTCACCCCTCCACTTT
NA | TRBJ1-4 | TRBV7-6 | few | CATGRGGGEKLFF | TGTGCCACCGGGCGTGGAGGTGGTGAAAAACTGTTTTTT
NA | TRBJ1-1 | TRBV11-2 | few | CASSFVGSDTEAFF | TGTGCCAGCAGCTTCGTAGGGAGTGACACTGAAGCTTTCTTT
NA | TRBJ2-5 | TRBV5-1 | few | CASSLGDLGGETQYF | TGCGCCAGCAGCTTGGGAGACTTAGGGGGAGAGACCCAGTACTTC
TRBD1 | TRBJ2-7 | TRBV18 | few | CASSPDRDTGEQYF | TGTGCCAGCTCACCGGACAGGGACACGGGCGAGCAGTACTTC
NA | TRBJ1-3 | TRBV29-1 | NA | CSVVARNSGNTIYF | TGCAGCGTTGTAGCAAGGAACTCTGGAAACACCATATATTTT
NA | TRBJ1-5 | TRBV19 | NA | CASSIAGNGQPQHF | TGTGCCAGTAGTATAGCCGGGAATGGACAGCCCCAGCATTTT
TRBD2 | TRBJ2-7 | TRBV4-2 | NA | CASSQERGESYEQYF | TGTGCCAGCAGCCAAGAACGGGGGGAATCCTACGAGCAGTACTTC
NA | TRBJ1-1 | TRBV6-5 | few | CASQTLQNTEAFF | TGTGCCAGTCAGACACTTCAGAACACTGAAGCTTTCTTT
NA | TRBJ2-3 | TRBV2 | NA | CASSEEQQSTQYF | TGTGCCAGCAGTGAAGAGCAACAGTCAACGCAGTATTTT